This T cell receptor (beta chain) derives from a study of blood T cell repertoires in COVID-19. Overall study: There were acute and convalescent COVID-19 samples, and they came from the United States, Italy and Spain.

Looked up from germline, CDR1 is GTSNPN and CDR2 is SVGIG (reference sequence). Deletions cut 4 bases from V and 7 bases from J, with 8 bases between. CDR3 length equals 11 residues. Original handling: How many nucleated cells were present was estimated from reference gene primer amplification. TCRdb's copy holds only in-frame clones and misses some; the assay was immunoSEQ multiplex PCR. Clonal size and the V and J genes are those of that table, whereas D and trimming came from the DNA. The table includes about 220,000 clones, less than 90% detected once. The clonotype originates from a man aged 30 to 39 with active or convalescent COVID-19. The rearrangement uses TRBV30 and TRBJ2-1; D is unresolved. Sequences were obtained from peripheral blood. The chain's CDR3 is CAWTLGNEQFF. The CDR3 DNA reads TGTGCCTGGACACTCGGGAATGAGCAGTTCTTC.